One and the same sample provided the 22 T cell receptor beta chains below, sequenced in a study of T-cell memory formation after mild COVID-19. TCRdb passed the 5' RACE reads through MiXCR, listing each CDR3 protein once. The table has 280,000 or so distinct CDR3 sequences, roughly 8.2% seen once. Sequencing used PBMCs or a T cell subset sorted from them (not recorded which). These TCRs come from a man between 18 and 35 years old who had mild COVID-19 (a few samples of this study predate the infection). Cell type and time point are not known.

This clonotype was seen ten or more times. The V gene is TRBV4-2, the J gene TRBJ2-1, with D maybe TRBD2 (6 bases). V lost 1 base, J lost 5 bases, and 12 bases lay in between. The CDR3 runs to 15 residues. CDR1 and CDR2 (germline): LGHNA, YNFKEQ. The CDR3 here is CASSQGSGSHNEQFF. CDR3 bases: TGTGCCAGCAGCCAAGGTTCCGGGAGCCACAATGAGCAGTTCTTC.

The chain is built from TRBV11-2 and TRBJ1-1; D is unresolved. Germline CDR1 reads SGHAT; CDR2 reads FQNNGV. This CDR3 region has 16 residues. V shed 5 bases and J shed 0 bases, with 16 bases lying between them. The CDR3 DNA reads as TGTGCCAGCAGCCCAACCCAGGCGTCGATGAACACTGAAGCTTTCTTT. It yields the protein CASSPTQASMNTEAFF.

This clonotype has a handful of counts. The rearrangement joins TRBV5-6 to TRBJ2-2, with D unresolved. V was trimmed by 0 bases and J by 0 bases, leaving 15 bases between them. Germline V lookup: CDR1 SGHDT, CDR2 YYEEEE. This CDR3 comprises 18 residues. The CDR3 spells CASSLGIRDSSNTGELFF. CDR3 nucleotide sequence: TGTGCCAGCAGCTTGGGAATAAGAGACTCCTCGAACACCGGGGAGCTGTTTTTT.

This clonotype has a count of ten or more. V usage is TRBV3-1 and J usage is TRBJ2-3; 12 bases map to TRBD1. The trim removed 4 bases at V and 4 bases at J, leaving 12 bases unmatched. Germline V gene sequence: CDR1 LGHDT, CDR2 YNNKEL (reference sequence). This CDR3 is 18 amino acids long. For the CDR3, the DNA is TGTGCCAGCAGCCCCCGGGACAGGGGGCATCTGGACGCAGATACGCAGTATTTT. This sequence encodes CASSPRDRGHLDADTQYF.

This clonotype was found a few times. The CDR3 DNA sequence: TGTGCCAGCAGCTTGGGGCAGGCGGAGACCCAGTACTTC. Translation: CASSLGQAETQYF. The genes are TRBV7-2 and TRBJ2-5, with D perhaps matching TRBD1 (5 bases). Germline V CDR1 and CDR2: SGHTA, FQGNSA. Trimming cost V 3 bases and J 5 bases, with 10 bases left between them. This CDR3 is 13 amino acids long. Complete variable domain (other parts from reference TRBV7-2 and TRBJ2-5): GAGVSQSPSNKVTEKGKDVELRCDPISGHTALYWYRQSLGQGLEFLIYFQGNSAPDKSGLPSDRFSAERTGGSVSTLTIQRTQQEDSAVYLCASSLGQAETQYFGPGTRLLVL.

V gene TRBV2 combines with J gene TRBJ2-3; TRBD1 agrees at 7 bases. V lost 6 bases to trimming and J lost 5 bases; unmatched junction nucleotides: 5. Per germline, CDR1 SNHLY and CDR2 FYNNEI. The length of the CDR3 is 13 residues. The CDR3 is CASSRDSRDTQYF. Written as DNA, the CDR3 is TGTGCCAGCAGCCGGGACAGTCGAGATACGCAGTATTTT.

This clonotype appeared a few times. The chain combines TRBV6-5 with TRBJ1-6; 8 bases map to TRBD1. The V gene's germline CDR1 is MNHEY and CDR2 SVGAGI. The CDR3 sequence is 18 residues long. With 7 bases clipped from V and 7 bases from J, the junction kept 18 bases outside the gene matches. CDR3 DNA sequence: TGTGCCAGCACCCTATACCCCCGCCTGACAGGGGCGAATTCACCCCTCCACTTT. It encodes CASTLYPRLTGANSPLHF.

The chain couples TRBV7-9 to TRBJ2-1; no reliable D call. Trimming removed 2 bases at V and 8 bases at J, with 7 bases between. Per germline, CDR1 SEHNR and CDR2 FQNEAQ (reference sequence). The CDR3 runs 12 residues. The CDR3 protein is CASSLSVHEQFF. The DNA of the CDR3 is TGTGCCAGCAGCTTATCAGTCCATGAGCAGTTCTTC.

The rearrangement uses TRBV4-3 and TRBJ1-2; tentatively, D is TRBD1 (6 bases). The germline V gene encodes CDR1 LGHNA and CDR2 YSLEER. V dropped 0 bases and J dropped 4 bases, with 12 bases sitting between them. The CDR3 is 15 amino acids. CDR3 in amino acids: CASSQDQRTAYGYTF. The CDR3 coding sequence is TGCGCCAGCAGCCAAGATCAGAGGACAGCCTATGGCTACACCTTC.

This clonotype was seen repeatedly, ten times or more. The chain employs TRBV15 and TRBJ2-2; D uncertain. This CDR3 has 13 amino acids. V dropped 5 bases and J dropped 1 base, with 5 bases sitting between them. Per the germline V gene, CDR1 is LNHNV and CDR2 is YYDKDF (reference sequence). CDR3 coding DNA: TGTGCCACCAGCGAGCTGAACACCGGGGAGCTGTTTTTT. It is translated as CATSELNTGELFF.

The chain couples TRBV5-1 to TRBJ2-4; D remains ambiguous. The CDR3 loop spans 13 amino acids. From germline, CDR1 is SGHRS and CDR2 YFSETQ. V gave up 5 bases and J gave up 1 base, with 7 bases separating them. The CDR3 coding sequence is TGCGCCAGCAGATTAGCCGCCAAAAACATTCAGTACTTC. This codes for CASRLAAKNIQYF.

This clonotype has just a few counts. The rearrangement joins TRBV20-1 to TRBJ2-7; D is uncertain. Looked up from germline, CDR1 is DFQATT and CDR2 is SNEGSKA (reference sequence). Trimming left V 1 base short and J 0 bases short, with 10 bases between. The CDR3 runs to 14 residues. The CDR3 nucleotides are TGCAGTGCTAGAGGGGTTAAGAGCTCCTACGAGCAGTACGTC. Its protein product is CSARGVKSSYEQYV.

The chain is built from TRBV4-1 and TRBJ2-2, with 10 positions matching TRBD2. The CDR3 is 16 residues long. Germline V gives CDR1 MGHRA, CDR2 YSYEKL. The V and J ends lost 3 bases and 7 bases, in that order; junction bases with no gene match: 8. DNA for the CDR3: TGCGCCAGCAGCCAGGGAAGCGGGGGGGCCGTCGGGGAGCTGTTTTTT. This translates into CASSQGSGGAVGELFF.

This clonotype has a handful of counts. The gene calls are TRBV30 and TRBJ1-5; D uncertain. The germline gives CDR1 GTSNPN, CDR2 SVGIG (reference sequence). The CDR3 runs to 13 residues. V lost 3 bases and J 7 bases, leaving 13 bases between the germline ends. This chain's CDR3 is CAWSPGVGQPQHF. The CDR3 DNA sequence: TGTGCCTGGAGCCCGGGTGTCGGACAGCCCCAGCATTTT.

The CDR3 region has the DNA TGTGCCAGCAGCACTTCTGGGCAGCCCTACAATGAGCAGTTCTTC. It is translated as CASSTSGQPYNEQFF. This chain connects TRBV6-5 to TRBJ2-1; no reliable D call. The V end lost 6 bases, the J end lost 2 bases, and 14 bases lay between the germline ends. CDR1 and CDR2 from the germline V gene are MNHEY and SVGAGI. This CDR3 spans 15 amino acids.

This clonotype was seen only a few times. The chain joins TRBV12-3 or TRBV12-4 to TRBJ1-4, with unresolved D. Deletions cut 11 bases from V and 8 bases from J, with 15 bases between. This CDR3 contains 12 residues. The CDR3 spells CASGPEEEKLFF. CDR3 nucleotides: TGTGCCTCCGGCCCAGAAGAGGAAAAACTGTTTTTT.

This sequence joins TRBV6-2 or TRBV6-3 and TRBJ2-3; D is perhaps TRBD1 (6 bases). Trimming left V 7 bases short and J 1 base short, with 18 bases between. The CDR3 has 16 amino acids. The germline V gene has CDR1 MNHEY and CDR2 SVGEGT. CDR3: CASTDGPWGRTDTQYF. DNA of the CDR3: TGTGCCAGCACCGACGGGCCTTGGGGGCGCACAGATACGCAGTATTTT.

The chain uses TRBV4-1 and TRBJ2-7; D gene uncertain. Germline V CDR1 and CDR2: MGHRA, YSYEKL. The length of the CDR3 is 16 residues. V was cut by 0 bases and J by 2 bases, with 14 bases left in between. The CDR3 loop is CASSQDAAGLPYEQYV. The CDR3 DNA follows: TGCGCCAGCAGCCAAGACGCGGCAGGCCTACCCTACGAGCAGTACGTC.

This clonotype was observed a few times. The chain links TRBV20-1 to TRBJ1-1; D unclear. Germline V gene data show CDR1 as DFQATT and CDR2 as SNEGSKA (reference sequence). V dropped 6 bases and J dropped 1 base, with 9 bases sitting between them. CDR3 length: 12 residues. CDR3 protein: CSAKFRNTEAFF. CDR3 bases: TGCAGTGCAAAGTTCCGGAACACTGAAGCTTTCTTT.

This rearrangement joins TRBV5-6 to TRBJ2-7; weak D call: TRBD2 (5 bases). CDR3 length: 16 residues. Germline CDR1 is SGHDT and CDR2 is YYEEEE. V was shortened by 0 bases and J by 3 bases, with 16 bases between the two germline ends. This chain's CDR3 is CASSLAGDGSFYEQYV. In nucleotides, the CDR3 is TGTGCCAGCAGCTTGGCCGGGGATGGTAGCTTCTACGAGCAGTACGTC.

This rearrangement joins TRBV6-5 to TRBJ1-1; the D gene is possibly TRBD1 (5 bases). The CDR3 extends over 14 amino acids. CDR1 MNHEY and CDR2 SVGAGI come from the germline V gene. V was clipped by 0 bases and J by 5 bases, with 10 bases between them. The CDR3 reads CASSYSGGKTEAFF. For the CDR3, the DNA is TGTGCCAGCAGTTACTCGGGGGGGAAGACTGAAGCTTTCTTT.

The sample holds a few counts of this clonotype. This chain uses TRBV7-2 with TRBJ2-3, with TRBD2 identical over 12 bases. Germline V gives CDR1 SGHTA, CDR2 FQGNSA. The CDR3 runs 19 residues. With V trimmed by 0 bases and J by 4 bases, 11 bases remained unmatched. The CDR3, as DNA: TGTGCCAGCAGCTTAGCAGGCTGGCTAGCGGGGGGGCCCGCAGATACGCAGTATTTT. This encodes CASSLAGWLAGGPADTQYF.